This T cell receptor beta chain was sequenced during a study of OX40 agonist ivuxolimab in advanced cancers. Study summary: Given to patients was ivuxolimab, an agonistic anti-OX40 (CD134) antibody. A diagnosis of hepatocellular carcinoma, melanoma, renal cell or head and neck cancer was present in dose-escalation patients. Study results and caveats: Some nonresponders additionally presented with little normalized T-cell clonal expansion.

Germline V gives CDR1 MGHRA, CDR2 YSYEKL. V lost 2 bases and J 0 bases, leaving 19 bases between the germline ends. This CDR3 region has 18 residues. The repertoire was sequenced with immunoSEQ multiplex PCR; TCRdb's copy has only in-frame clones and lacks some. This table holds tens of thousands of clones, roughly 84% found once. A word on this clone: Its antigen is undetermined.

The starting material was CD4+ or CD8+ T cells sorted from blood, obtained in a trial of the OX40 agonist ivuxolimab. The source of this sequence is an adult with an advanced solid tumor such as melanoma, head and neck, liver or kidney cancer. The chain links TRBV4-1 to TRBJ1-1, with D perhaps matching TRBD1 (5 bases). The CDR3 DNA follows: TGCGCCAGCAGCCAAAAGAAAGGGGAAGATCCTCTGAACACTGAAGCTTTCTTT. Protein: CASSQKKGEDPLNTEAFF.